The clone carrying this T cell receptor delta chain showed up just a few times. This entry comes from a study of gamma-delta T cells after stem cell transplantation. TCRdb applied CATT to the RT-PCR reads for clone calling. The sample includes fewer than 950 delta-chain clones, roughly 20% of them seen just once. Germline V gene data show CDR1 as TSWWSYY and CDR2 as QGS. CDR3 length equals 22 residues. The ends lost 5 bases at V and 2 bases at J; junction bases unmatched: 23. This sequence originates from a human donor. It is not recorded whose cells these are; they may come from a transplant donor. This chain links TRDV1 with TRDJ1; 13 nucleotides align to TRDD3. Input material: gamma-delta T cells. Written as DNA, the CDR3 is TGTGCTCTTGGGACACCCTTCCTGTTCCGATTACTGGGGGATACGCGGACCGATAAACTCATCTTT. This gives the protein CALGTPFLFRLLGDTRTDKLIF.